Sequencing of this T cell receptor (beta chain) was carried out in a study of T cells in Graves' hyperthyroidism and ophthalmopathy. This clonotype was picked up many times. TCR beta CDR3 regions were amplified from RNA. First-round RT-PCR of the TCR CDR3 relied on the HTBI primer set. MiXCR, applied by TCRdb to the multiplex PCR reads, yields one record per CDR3 protein. The profile shows roughly 420,000 distinct CDR3 sequences, more than 15% of them singletons. The CDR3 spans 15 residues. The V end was cut by 2 bases, the J end by 3 bases, with 13 bases between. Germline CDR1 is MNHNS and CDR2 is SASEGT.

The TCR comes from a woman under 30 with Graves' hyperthyroidism. Sequencing was carried out using blood. The chain links TRBV6-1 to TRBJ1-2; no clear D. The CDR3 loop is CASSELVGIDYGYTF. The CDR3 nucleotides read TGTGCCAGCAGTGAATTGGTAGGGATTGACTATGGCTACACCTTC.